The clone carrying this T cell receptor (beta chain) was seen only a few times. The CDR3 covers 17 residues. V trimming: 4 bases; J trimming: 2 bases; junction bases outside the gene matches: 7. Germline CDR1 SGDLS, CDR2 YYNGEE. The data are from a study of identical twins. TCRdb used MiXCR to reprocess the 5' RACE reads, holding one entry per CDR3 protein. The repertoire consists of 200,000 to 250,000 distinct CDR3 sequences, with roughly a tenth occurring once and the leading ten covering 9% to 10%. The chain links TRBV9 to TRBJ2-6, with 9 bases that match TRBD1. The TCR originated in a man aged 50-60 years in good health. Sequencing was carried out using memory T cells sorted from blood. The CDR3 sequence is CASSPRTGDPGANVLTF. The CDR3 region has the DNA TGTGCCAGCAGCCCCCGGACAGGGGACCCTGGGGCCAACGTCCTGACTTTC.